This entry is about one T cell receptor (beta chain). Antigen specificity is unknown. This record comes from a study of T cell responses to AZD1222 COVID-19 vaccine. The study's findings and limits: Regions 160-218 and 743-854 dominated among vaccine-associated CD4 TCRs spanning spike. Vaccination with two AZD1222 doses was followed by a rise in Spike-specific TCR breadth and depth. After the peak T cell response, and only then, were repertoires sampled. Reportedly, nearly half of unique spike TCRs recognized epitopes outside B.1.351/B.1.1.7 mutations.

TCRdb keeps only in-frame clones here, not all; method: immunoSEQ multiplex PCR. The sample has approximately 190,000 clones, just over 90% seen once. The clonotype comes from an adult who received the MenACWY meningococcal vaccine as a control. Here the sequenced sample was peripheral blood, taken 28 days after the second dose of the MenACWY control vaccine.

The CDR3 DNA follows: TGTGCCAGCTCAACAGGGACCGACGGGGCTGAAGCTTTCTTT. This sequence encodes CASSTGTDGAEAFF. The rearrangement joins TRBV18 to TRBJ1-1; perhaps TRBD1 as D (6 bases). Trimming shortened V by 5 bases and J by 6 bases, and 16 bases separated the two germline ends. The CDR3 consists of 14 residues. The V gene's germline CDR1 is KGHSH and CDR2 LQKENI.